This T cell receptor (beta chain) was identified in a study of kidney transplant recipient with SARS-CoV-2 infection (dated by TCRdb to the early 2020s). Sequencing was performed on an Illumina MiSeq. Profiling of the peripheral T cell repertoire targeted human TCRbeta genes. The study's processing was this. To account for variability over time, differences in clonotype abundance were tested using beta-binomial modelling. Clonotypes that had expanded were screened against the ImmuneCODE reference database of SARS-CoV-2-associated TCRs and mapped onto regions of the viral genome. Additional repertoire analyses were carried out for TRBV gene usage, CDR3 length, CDR3 amino acid overlap between time points, clonotype abundance distributions and Jaccard similarity. The public reads were run again by TCRdb, first through fastp at Q25 and then through MiXCR, and only productive beta chains were kept. Rows are combined by CDR3 protein, so each entry shows the most common genes and DNA. None of the V and J calls come from the authors' own analysis; TCRdb made them. The sample table holds 200,000 to 300,000 distinct CDR3 sequences, of which 25% to 35% were seen once. Roughly 7% of the sample goes to the ten largest clones.

This clonotype was found many times. Its antigen is currently not known. Qualities for individual bases were not recorded, and no much larger clone is one base off. The time point label corresponds to: pre-pandemic baseline sample and day 111 after first positive SARS-CoV-2 test. This TCR derives from a male patient between 25 and 39 years old who had COVID-19 and was a kidney transplant recipient. Some T cells present after a transplant may be cells of the graft donor. Material: a blood sample, obtained at baseline and on roughly day 110 from a kidney transplant recipient.

The base sequence is TGCAGTGCTAGAGACTCTACCCAAGGGACAGGGGCTGAAGCTTTCTTT. It encodes CSARDSTQGTGAEAFF. This chain is built from TRBV20-1 and TRBJ1-1; TRBD1 matches 10 bases in the middle. Its CDR3 holds 16 amino acids, cysteine through phenylalanine. The entry retains the CDR3 DNA only, 48 bases that are in frame from base 1. Unmatched junction bases come to 10, with V trimmed by 0 bases and J by 6 bases. Via the germline V gene (reference sequence), CDR1 is DFQATT and CDR2 SNEGSKA.